This is a list of T cell receptor beta chains from one sample in a study of T-cell memory formation after mild COVID-19. From the 5' RACE reads, TCRdb called clonotypes with MiXCR, one entry per CDR3 protein. The sample contains 300,000 to 400,000 distinct CDR3 sequences, 25% to 30% of which appear only once. Input material: PBMCs or a T cell subset sorted from them (not recorded which). Source of these receptors: an adult woman who had mild COVID-19 (a few samples of this study predate the infection). Cell type and time point are not known. Both conserved end residues are part of each CDR3. Each record gives: CDR3 length, D gene, V gene, J gene, CDR3 protein. A D gene is named only where the DNA matches it firmly.

15,TRBD1,TRBV5-1,TRBJ2-1,CASSLTGGNYNEQFF
15,NA,TRBV15,TRBJ2-4,CATSRDLRQGGIQYF
13,NA,TRBV4-1,TRBJ2-5,CASSLGPPETQYF
14,NA,TRBV12-3/TRBV12-4,TRBJ2-5,CASRHEQGPGTQYF
11,TRBD1,TRBV20-1,TRBJ1-1,CSARDSPEAFF
14,NA,TRBV20-1,TRBJ2-2,CSAKGSTNTGELFF
14,NA,TRBV6-5,TRBJ1-1,CASSYSGAVTEAFF
14,TRBD2,TRBV7-9,TRBJ2-2,CASDGGIDTGELFF
14,NA,TRBV6-1,TRBJ2-3,CASSAAGLPGAQYF
15,NA,TRBV19,TRBJ1-2,CASSLSPQTNYGYTF
15,NA,TRBV5-1,TRBJ2-7,CASHLGTSFSYEQYF
13,NA,TRBV7-6,TRBJ2-5,CASSTTGKETQYF
15,NA,TRBV11-2,TRBJ2-7,CASSTLRDGVGEQYF
15,NA,TRBV5-1,TRBJ2-7,CASSLTGKDAYEQYF
18,TRBD1,TRBV3-1,TRBJ2-2,CASSQEFPGQGYTGELFF
13,NA,TRBV20-1,TRBJ2-7,CSATPQVGPEQYF
14,NA,TRBV25-1,TRBJ1-5,CASSAYSSNQPQHF
14,NA,TRBV2,TRBJ2-3,CASSGRGNTDTQYF
15,NA,TRBV3-1,TRBJ2-3,CASSRRTGNTDTQYF
14,TRBD1,TRBV24-1,TRBJ1-2,CATSDSRQGYGYTF
14,NA,TRBV9,TRBJ2-3,CASSVALSTDTQYF
14,TRBD1,TRBV7-9,TRBJ1-2,CASSQQTGVEGYTF
15,TRBD2,TRBV7-3,TRBJ2-2,CASSLALADTGELFF
16,TRBD2,TRBV24-1,TRBJ2-1,CATSDWTSGSKDEQFF
14,TRBD2,TRBV5-1,TRBJ2-1,CASSVSGVYNEQFF
19,TRBD1,TRBV5-1,TRBJ1-4,CASSLAGGTGTSTNEKLFF
17,NA,TRBV11-2,TRBJ1-3,CASSLDLYTSVGNTIYF
15,NA,TRBV7-2,TRBJ1-5,CASSIVERASQPQHF
14,TRBD1,TRBV28,TRBJ2-7,CASTSLDRDYEQYF
15,TRBD2,TRBV20-1,TRBJ2-7,CSAREVAGVSYEQYF
18,NA,TRBV5-1,TRBJ2-7,CASSLWGGTDLSSYEQYF
17,TRBD1,TRBV3-1,TRBJ2-3,CASSRMGYDRGTDTQYF
15,TRBD1,TRBV6-5,TRBJ1-2,CASNEIGTGGYGYTF
20,NA,TRBV9,TRBJ2-3,CASSPRFIRGSGGVEATQYF
11,NA,TRBV29-1,TRBJ2-7,CSGRGAYEQYF
15,NA,TRBV24-1,TRBJ2-1,CATSDVSDGYNEQFF
16,NA,TRBV4-2,TRBJ2-2,CASSLSGGPDTGELFF
14,TRBD1,TRBV19,TRBJ2-7,CASSTLGTGSEQYF
13,NA,TRBV15,TRBJ1-5,CATSRDFNQPQHF
16,NA,TRBV15,TRBJ1-5,CATSRNRADSNQPQHF
13,NA,TRBV11-2,TRBJ1-1,CASSLQRNTEAFF